This TCR beta chain was documented in a study of blood T cell repertoires in COVID-19. The repertoire was sequenced with immunoSEQ multiplex PCR; TCRdb's copy has only in-frame clones and lacks some. Of around 23,000 clones in the sample, approximately 74% were seen once. The Seattle patients joined while their infection was active and were tracked longitudinally afterward. The CDR3 sequence is 17 residues long. V lost 1 base and J 5 bases, leaving 18 bases between the germline ends. The germline V gene encodes CDR1 SGHDT and CDR2 YYEEEE. The sequencing sample was made of peripheral blood. The chain has TRBV5-6 and TRBJ1-4; possible D gene TRBD1, 6 bases. The clonotype originates from a man aged 50 to 60 with COVID-19, enrolled during active disease. In nucleotides, the CDR3 is TGTGCCAGCAGCTTGTGGACAGCCGGTAGCCAAAATGAAAAACTGTTTTTT. It is translated as CASSLWTAGSQNEKLFF.